This is a list of T cell receptor beta chains from one sample in a study of blood T cell repertoires in COVID-19. Profiled with immunoSEQ multiplex PCR; TCRdb holds only in-frame clones, not every one. Found here are approximately 250,000 clones, approximately 84% of them singletons; the top ten hold around 9.1%. Sequenced: peripheral blood. All receptors come from a human donor in a cohort sampled during active COVID-19. CDR3s include the opening cysteine and the closing phenylalanine or tryptophan. The order of the fields is J gene, clone size, D gene, V gene, CDR3 protein, CDR3 DNA. A D gene is named only where the DNA matches it firmly. For some rows the clone size is stated as once, few or many, or as a class when expanded; others skip it.

J gene: TRBJ1-2
clone size: -
D gene: -
V gene: TRBV15
CDR3 protein: CATSREEELGGYTF
CDR3 DNA: TGTGCCACCAGCAGAGAGGAGGAATTGGGGGGCTACACCTTC

J gene: TRBJ1-1
clone size: -
D gene: -
V gene: TRBV11-2
CDR3 protein: CASSLEEVLITEAFF
CDR3 DNA: TGTGCCAGCAGCTTAGAGGAGGTTCTGATCACTGAAGCTTTCTTT

J gene: TRBJ2-2
clone size: -
D gene: -
V gene: TRBV5-1
CDR3 protein: CASSLDGRRETGELFF
CDR3 DNA: TGCGCCAGCAGCTTGGACGGCAGGCGGGAAACCGGGGAGCTGTTTTTT

J gene: TRBJ2-1
clone size: -
D gene: -
V gene: TRBV7-2
CDR3 protein: CASSLFREVHEQFF
CDR3 DNA: TGTGCCAGCAGCTTGTTCAGGGAGGTCCATGAGCAGTTCTTC

J gene: TRBJ1-3
clone size: -
D gene: TRBD1
V gene: TRBV4-3
CDR3 protein: CASSQDMTPHQAGQGGGNTIYF
CDR3 DNA: TGCGCCAGCAGCCAAGATATGACCCCTCATCAAGCGGGACAGGGAGGAGGAAACACCATATATTTT

J gene: TRBJ2-7
clone size: -
D gene: TRBD1
V gene: TRBV28
CDR3 protein: CASRTGHSLGEQYF
CDR3 DNA: TGTGCCAGCAGGACAGGGCATAGTCTGGGCGAGCAGTACTTC

J gene: TRBJ1-1
clone size: few
D gene: TRBD1
V gene: TRBV11-2
CDR3 protein: CASRPGQFMNTEAFF
CDR3 DNA: TGTGCCAGCAGGCCGGGACAGTTCATGAACACTGAAGCTTTCTTT

J gene: TRBJ2-5
clone size: -
D gene: TRBD1
V gene: TRBV15
CDR3 protein: CATSRRQGATRETQYF
CDR3 DNA: TGTGCCACCAGCAGGAGACAGGGAGCTACTAGAGAGACCCAGTACTTC

J gene: TRBJ1-2
clone size: -
D gene: -
V gene: TRBV5-1
CDR3 protein: CASRPAILDSSYGYTF
CDR3 DNA: TGCGCCAGCAGACCAGCCATTTTGGACAGCTCCTATGGCTACACCTTC

J gene: TRBJ2-5
clone size: -
D gene: TRBD1
V gene: TRBV3-1/TRBV3-2
CDR3 protein: CASSRGDSLGTQYF
CDR3 DNA: TGTGCCAGCAGCCGAGGGGACAGCCTCGGGACCCAGTACTTC

J gene: TRBJ1-1
clone size: -
D gene: TRBD1
V gene: TRBV10-2
CDR3 protein: CASSESQGGTEAFF
CDR3 DNA: TGCGCCAGCAGTGAGTCGCAGGGGGGAACTGAAGCTTTCTTT

J gene: TRBJ2-1
clone size: -
D gene: TRBD2
V gene: TRBV6-5
CDR3 protein: CASRIAGGPGNEQFF
CDR3 DNA: TGTGCCAGCAGGATAGCGGGAGGGCCGGGCAATGAGCAGTTCTTC

J gene: TRBJ1-2
clone size: -
D gene: -
V gene: TRBV12-3/TRBV12-4
CDR3 protein: CASSSQGKGGYTF
CDR3 DNA: TGTGCCAGCAGTTCACAGGGAAAGGGTGGCTACACCTTC

J gene: TRBJ2-7
clone size: few
D gene: TRBD2
V gene: TRBV7-9
CDR3 protein: CASSREASGRPEQYF
CDR3 DNA: TGTGCCAGCAGCCGTGAGGCTAGCGGGAGACCCGAGCAGTACTTC

J gene: TRBJ2-3
clone size: once
D gene: -
V gene: TRBV6-2/TRBV6-3
CDR3 protein: CASSYGQVGTDTQYF
CDR3 DNA: TGTGCCAGCAGTTACGGGCAGGTGGGCACAGATACGCAGTATTTT

J gene: TRBJ2-1
clone size: -
D gene: TRBD2
V gene: TRBV6-4
CDR3 protein: CASSRQPGLAIDEQFF
CDR3 DNA: TGTGCCAGCAGTAGACAGCCGGGACTAGCGATAGATGAGCAGTTCTTC

J gene: TRBJ2-1
clone size: once
D gene: TRBD2
V gene: TRBV4-2
CDR3 protein: CASSQELAGGPGGQFF
CDR3 DNA: TGTGCCAGCAGCCAAGAACTAGCGGGGGGGCCAGGAGGACAGTTCTTC

J gene: TRBJ2-3
clone size: once
D gene: TRBD2
V gene: TRBV28
CDR3 protein: CASSPHLSTSGGSLGTQYF
CDR3 DNA: TGTGCCAGCAGTCCTCATTTATCGACTAGCGGGGGGTCCCTTGGTACGCAGTATTTT

J gene: TRBJ2-4
clone size: -
D gene: TRBD2
V gene: TRBV3-1/TRBV3-2
CDR3 protein: CASSGAGSRIDIQYF
CDR3 DNA: TGTGCCAGCAGCGGAGCGGGGTCAAGAATAGACATTCAGTACTTC

J gene: TRBJ2-3
clone size: -
D gene: TRBD2
V gene: TRBV9
CDR3 protein: CASSVGDSGRRDTQYF
CDR3 DNA: TGTGCCAGCAGCGTAGGGGATAGCGGGAGGAGAGATACGCAGTATTTT

J gene: TRBJ2-1
clone size: -
D gene: -
V gene: TRBV6-6
CDR3 protein: CASSYSREPYNEQFF
CDR3 DNA: TGTGCCAGCAGTTACTCTAGAGAGCCCTACAATGAGCAGTTCTTC

J gene: TRBJ2-1
clone size: -
D gene: -
V gene: TRBV9
CDR3 protein: CASSEGITPRANNEQFF
CDR3 DNA: TGTGCCAGCAGCGAGGGGATAACCCCCAGGGCAAACAATGAGCAGTTCTTC

J gene: TRBJ2-7
clone size: -
D gene: TRBD1
V gene: TRBV2
CDR3 protein: CASLGTGGYEQYF
CDR3 DNA: TGTGCCAGCCTAGGGACAGGAGGTTACGAGCAGTACTTC

J gene: TRBJ2-7
clone size: -
D gene: TRBD1
V gene: TRBV5-1
CDR3 protein: CASSWTGVYEQYF
CDR3 DNA: TGCGCCAGCAGCTGGACAGGTGTCTACGAGCAGTACTTC

J gene: TRBJ1-1
clone size: -
D gene: -
V gene: TRBV15
CDR3 protein: CATSRDRGALTEAFF
CDR3 DNA: TGTGCCACCAGCAGAGACAGGGGCGCTCTCACTGAAGCTTTCTTT

J gene: TRBJ1-4
clone size: -
D gene: TRBD1
V gene: TRBV27
CDR3 protein: CASSEGTGGVGEKLFF
CDR3 DNA: TGTGCCAGCAGTGAGGGGACAGGGGGCGTGGGTGAAAAACTGTTTTTT

J gene: TRBJ1-3
clone size: -
D gene: -
V gene: TRBV11-1
CDR3 protein: CASSVHSAGSGNTIYF
CDR3 DNA: TGTGCCAGCAGCGTTCACTCAGCGGGATCTGGAAACACCATATATTTT

J gene: TRBJ2-7
clone size: -
D gene: TRBD1
V gene: TRBV6-2/TRBV6-3
CDR3 protein: CASSYSAGTGKIYEQYF
CDR3 DNA: TGTGCCAGCAGTTACTCGGCCGGGACAGGGAAGATCTACGAGCAGTACTTC

J gene: TRBJ1-1
clone size: -
D gene: TRBD1
V gene: TRBV6-5
CDR3 protein: CASRDRQGYTEAFF
CDR3 DNA: TGTGCCAGCAGGGATCGACAGGGATACACTGAAGCTTTCTTT

J gene: TRBJ2-1
clone size: once
D gene: -
V gene: TRBV5-5
CDR3 protein: CASSLFIGGSSYNEQFF
CDR3 DNA: TGTGCCAGCAGCTTGTTCATAGGCGGTAGCTCCTACAATGAGCAGTTCTTC

J gene: TRBJ1-1
clone size: -
D gene: TRBD1
V gene: TRBV6-2/TRBV6-3
CDR3 protein: CASSHYTGEGAFF
CDR3 DNA: TGTGCCAGCAGTCACTATACAGGGGAAGGGGCTTTCTTT

J gene: TRBJ2-2
clone size: -
D gene: -
V gene: TRBV6-5
CDR3 protein: CASTFGGSNTGELFF
CDR3 DNA: TGTGCCAGCACCTTCGGGGGATCGAACACCGGGGAGCTGTTTTTT

J gene: TRBJ2-1
clone size: -
D gene: TRBD2
V gene: TRBV27
CDR3 protein: CASSPQLAGVDWVEQFF
CDR3 DNA: TGTGCCAGCAGTCCCCAACTAGCGGGGGTGGACTGGGTTGAGCAGTTCTTC

J gene: TRBJ2-7
clone size: -
D gene: TRBD2
V gene: TRBV15
CDR3 protein: CATSRDLSGSSYEQYF
CDR3 DNA: TGTGCCACCAGCAGAGATCTAAGCGGGAGCTCCTACGAGCAGTACTTC

J gene: TRBJ2-4
clone size: -
D gene: TRBD1
V gene: TRBV4-1
CDR3 protein: CASSQGQGNIQYF
CDR3 DNA: TGCGCCAGCAGCCAGGGACAGGGGAACATTCAGTACTTC

J gene: TRBJ2-1
clone size: few
D gene: TRBD2
V gene: TRBV6-2/TRBV6-3
CDR3 protein: CASIPFPGTSGRAVEQFF
CDR3 DNA: TGTGCCAGCATCCCTTTCCCCGGGACTAGCGGGAGGGCCGTTGAGCAGTTCTTC

J gene: TRBJ2-1
clone size: -
D gene: -
V gene: TRBV15
CDR3 protein: CATSREGLNNEQFF
CDR3 DNA: TGTGCCACCAGCAGAGAGGGACTTAACAATGAGCAGTTCTTC

J gene: TRBJ2-1
clone size: -
D gene: -
V gene: TRBV15
CDR3 protein: CATSSPVELLDEQFF
CDR3 DNA: TGTGCCACCAGCAGTCCCGTGGAGCTTCTCGATGAGCAGTTCTTC

J gene: TRBJ1-1
clone size: -
D gene: TRBD1
V gene: TRBV5-1
CDR3 protein: CASSLTGGPTEAFF
CDR3 DNA: TGCGCCAGCAGCCTGACAGGGGGGCCCACTGAAGCTTTCTTT

J gene: TRBJ1-5
clone size: -
D gene: -
V gene: TRBV23-1
CDR3 protein: CASSHPGLPVHSNQPQHF
CDR3 DNA: TGCGCCAGCAGTCATCCGGGACTGCCGGTCCATAGCAATCAGCCCCAGCATTTT

J gene: TRBJ1-3
clone size: -
D gene: -
V gene: TRBV6-1
CDR3 protein: CASSEHRVYSGNTIYF
CDR3 DNA: TGTGCCAGCAGTGAGCACAGGGTTTACTCTGGAAACACCATATATTTT

J gene: TRBJ1-1
clone size: -
D gene: -
V gene: TRBV3-1/TRBV3-2
CDR3 protein: CASSLRTKNTEAFF
CDR3 DNA: TGTGCCAGCAGCCTCAGAACGAAAAACACTGAAGCTTTCTTT

J gene: TRBJ1-3
clone size: -
D gene: -
V gene: TRBV28
CDR3 protein: CASRGAPSGNTIYF
CDR3 DNA: TGTGCCAGCAGGGGAGCCCCCTCTGGAAACACCATATATTTT

J gene: TRBJ2-3
clone size: -
D gene: -
V gene: TRBV18
CDR3 protein: CASSPLRLGSTDTQYF
CDR3 DNA: TGTGCCAGCTCACCACTAAGACTAGGGAGCACAGATACGCAGTATTTT

J gene: TRBJ2-5
clone size: -
D gene: -
V gene: TRBV2
CDR3 protein: CASSKVRGYQETQYF
CDR3 DNA: TGTGCCAGCTCTAAGGTGCGGGGATACCAAGAGACCCAGTACTTC

J gene: TRBJ1-5
clone size: -
D gene: -
V gene: TRBV10-2
CDR3 protein: CASSEYRGNQPQHF
CDR3 DNA: TGCGCCAGCAGTGAGTACAGAGGCAATCAGCCCCAGCATTTT

J gene: TRBJ2-1
clone size: -
D gene: -
V gene: TRBV7-6
CDR3 protein: CASSLVGESSYNEQFF
CDR3 DNA: TGTGCCAGCAGCTTAGTCGGGGAAAGCTCCTACAATGAGCAGTTCTTC

J gene: TRBJ1-2
clone size: once
D gene: TRBD1
V gene: TRBV5-1
CDR3 protein: CASSLEDRASYGYTF
CDR3 DNA: TGCGCCAGCAGCTTGGAGGACAGGGCCAGCTATGGCTACACCTTC

J gene: TRBJ2-1
clone size: few
D gene: -
V gene: TRBV4-2
CDR3 protein: CASSPRGRTSYNEQFF
CDR3 DNA: TGTGCCAGCAGCCCCAGAGGGCGTACCTCCTACAATGAGCAGTTCTTC

J gene: TRBJ2-7
clone size: few
D gene: TRBD2
V gene: TRBV10-1
CDR3 protein: CASSPARLAGGYEQYF
CDR3 DNA: TGCGCCAGCAGTCCTGCCCGACTAGCGGGAGGCTACGAGCAGTACTTC